This TCR beta chain appears in the sequencing data of a study of CD8 T cells in ankylosing spondylitis. MiXCR, applied by TCRdb to the 5' RACE reads, yields one record per CDR3 protein. Here the sample spans roughly 230,000 distinct CDR3 sequences, roughly 18% being singletons. This CDR3 spans 15 amino acids. Looked up from germline, CDR1 is LNHDA and CDR2 is SQIVND (reference sequence). The ends lost 3 bases at V and 7 bases at J; junction bases unmatched: 1. The sample taken for sequencing was blood, either unsorted or a sorted T cell fraction (not recorded which). The chain recombines TRBV19 with TRBJ2-1; TRBD2 matches at 15 bases. This clonotype was sampled from a male donor with ankylosing spondylitis or in good health (not recorded which). CDR3 DNA sequence: TGTGCCAGTAGTATGGGACTAGCGGGGGGTAATGAGCAGTTCTTC. Protein: CASSMGLAGGNEQFF.